This TCR beta chain was sequenced for a study of OX40 agonist ivuxolimab in advanced cancers. Germline-derived CDR1 and CDR2 are SGHRS and YFSETQ. The CDR3 sequence is 14 residues long. Losses at the gene ends were 4 bases for V and 5 bases for J; bases not matched to a gene: 5. Clones were sequenced by immunoSEQ multiplex PCR, and TCRdb holds only the in-frame ones, with some missing. The data contain over 65,000 clones, approximately 92% of them singletons. The sample here was CD4+ or CD8+ T cells sorted from blood, taken in a trial of the OX40 agonist ivuxolimab. The V call is TRBV5-1, the J call TRBJ1-4; 7 bases line up with TRBD1. The TCR originated in an adult with an advanced solid tumor such as melanoma, head and neck, liver or kidney cancer. The CDR3 spells CASSPAQGNEKLFF. The DNA of the CDR3 is TGCGCCAGCAGCCCCGCACAGGGGAATGAAAAACTGTTTTTT.